The sequence of this TCR beta chain was determined in a study of cytomegalovirus exposure and HLA in healthy donors. General study findings and limits: A later analysis reportedly found that, within productive TCRs, an Asian-associated ancestry cluster had fewer N-insertions than the mean observed across the roughly 700 donors.

The PCR had 60 Vbeta and 13 Jbeta primers. Produced via immunoSEQ multiplex PCR; TCRdb's table is partial and in-frame only. The table has nearly 110,000 clones, 60% to 80% seen once. The CDR3 is 18 residues long. J lost 7 bases, V lost 7 bases, and 18 bases had no gene match. The V gene's germline CDR1 is MDHEN and CDR2 SYDVKM. Details on this clone: Its antigen is not known.

This chain joins TRBV28 and TRBJ1-5, with 11 bases that match TRBD1. The sequence was obtained from a young man in good health and CMV-seronegative. The sequencing input was PBMCs. In nucleotides, the CDR3 is TGTGCCAGCACCCTTTGGGGAACTGGACAGGGGGCAAGACAGCCCCAGCATTTT. It translates to CASTLWGTGQGARQPQHF.